This TCR beta chain was sequenced for a study of T cell repertoires in cytomegalovirus infection. Study summary: Public TCR beta signature analysis indicated the presence of both CMV infection and matching HLA type.

Germline V CDR1 and CDR2: SGHAT, FQDESV (reference sequence). V was shortened by 2 bases and J by 7 bases, with 11 bases between the two germline ends. There are 13 residues in the CDR3. To note about this clonotype: Its specificity is not known.

TCRdb re-derived calls from the reads in MiXCR, one entry per CDR3 protein. The sample shows about 900,000 distinct CDR3 sequences, approximately 31% of them seen only once. This TCR came from a human donor in good health (CMV status not recorded). Some clones in this sample may be carry-over from other donors' samples. The source material was cultured CD8+ T cells from PBMCs, sampled from culture after CMV antigen stimulation. The V and J genes are TRBV11-1 and TRBJ1-1, with unresolved D. CDR3 loop: CASSLSQWIEAFF. The DNA of the CDR3 is TGTGCCAGCAGCTTATCACAGTGGATTGAAGCTTTCTTT.